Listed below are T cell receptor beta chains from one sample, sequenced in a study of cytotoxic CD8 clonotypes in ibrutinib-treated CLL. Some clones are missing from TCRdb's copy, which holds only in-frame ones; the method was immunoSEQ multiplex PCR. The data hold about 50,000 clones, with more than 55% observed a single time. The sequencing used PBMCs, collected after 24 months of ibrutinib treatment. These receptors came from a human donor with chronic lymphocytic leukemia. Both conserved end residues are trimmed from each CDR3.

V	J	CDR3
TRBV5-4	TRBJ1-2	ASSRLNGYT
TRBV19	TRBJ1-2	ASSISVGYT
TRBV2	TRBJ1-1	ASSSGDRPNTEAF
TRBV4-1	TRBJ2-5	ASSQEMRARAHY
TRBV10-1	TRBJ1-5	ASSEGEYQPQH
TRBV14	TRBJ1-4	ASSQLRGVGEKLF
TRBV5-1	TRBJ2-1	ASSGGYNEQF
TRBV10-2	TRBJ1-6	ASSSTGEIPPLH
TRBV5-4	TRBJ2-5	ASRSIGQGSETQY
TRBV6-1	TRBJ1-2	ASSERGQGPGYT
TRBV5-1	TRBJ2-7	ASRKDGGYEQY
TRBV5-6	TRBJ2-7	ASSLAGKGYEQY
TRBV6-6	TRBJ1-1	ASSYSGGQAF
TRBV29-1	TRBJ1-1	SVETDRVEAF
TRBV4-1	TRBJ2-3	ASSFRLAGGADTQY
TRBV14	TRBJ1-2	ASSGRTGGYYGYT
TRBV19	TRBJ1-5	ASTNNIQGAGQPQH
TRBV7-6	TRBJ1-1	ASSLRRGTEAF
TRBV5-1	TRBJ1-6	ASSLVSGMGSPLH
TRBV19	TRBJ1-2	ASSIRDRVDGYT
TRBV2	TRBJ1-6	ASSRSGTQNSPLH
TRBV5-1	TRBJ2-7	ASSSSQGGQY
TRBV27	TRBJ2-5	ASSYRGETQY
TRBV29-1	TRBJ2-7	SVEGSASYEQY
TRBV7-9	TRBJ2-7	ASSRDRPSYEQY
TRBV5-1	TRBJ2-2	ASSLRGANTGELF
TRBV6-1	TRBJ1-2	ASSSGTYYGYT
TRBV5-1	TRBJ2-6	ASSSEANVLT
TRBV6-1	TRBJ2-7	ASSERASGGAEQY
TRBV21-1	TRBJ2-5	ASSKRGGLETQY
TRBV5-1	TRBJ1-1	ASSLEARNTEAF
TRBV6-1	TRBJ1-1	AACKSGKTEAF
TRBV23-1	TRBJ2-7	ASSHPMDQGAKGEQY
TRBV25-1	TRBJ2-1	ASSRRGSSYNEQF
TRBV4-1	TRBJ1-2	ASSQVGQVNYGYT
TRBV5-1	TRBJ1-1	ASSYSGARTEAF
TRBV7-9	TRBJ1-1	ASSLESGTEAF
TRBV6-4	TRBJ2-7	ASSDPNYEQY
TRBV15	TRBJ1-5	ATSTGTGDNQPQH
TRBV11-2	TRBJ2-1	ASSPRTSGGNEQF
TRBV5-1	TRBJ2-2	ASSLGGAGRGELF
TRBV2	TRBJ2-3	ASSPRASDTQY
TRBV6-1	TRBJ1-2	ASSYAGDGYT
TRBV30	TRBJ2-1	EPLLRGGSYNEQF
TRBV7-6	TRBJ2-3	ASSLVAGPRDTQY
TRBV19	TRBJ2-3	ASSISPSGGTDTQY
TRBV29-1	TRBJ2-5	SVEGPAAGTQY
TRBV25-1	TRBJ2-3	ASSAPGPYTDTQY
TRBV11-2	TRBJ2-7	ASSLDRPKSYEQY
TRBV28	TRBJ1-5	ASLSSGASNQPQH
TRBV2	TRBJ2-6	ASSERPDRGLGANVLT
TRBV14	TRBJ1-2	ASSQTRTRFGNGYT
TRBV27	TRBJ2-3	ASSATSGADTQY
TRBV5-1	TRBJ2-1	ASSLEGDLSYNEQF
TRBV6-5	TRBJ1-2	ASKRATGGSYGYT
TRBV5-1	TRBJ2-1	ASSFGSQLNEQF
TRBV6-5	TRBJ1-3	ASKGGNTIY
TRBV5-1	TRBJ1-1	ASSPGHRGVANTEAF
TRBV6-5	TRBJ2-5	ASSTQETQY